These 25 T cell receptor beta chains originate from one sample sequenced in a study of beta chain features in type 1 diabetes. Expressed TCRB transcripts were sequenced after all isolated RNA was converted to cDNA. Assay: immunoSEQ multiplex PCR; the TCRdb copy retains only in-frame clones and omits some. Of around 400,000 clones listed, roughly 16% are singletons. The sequenced sample consisted of naive CD4+ T cells from blood. The receptor set was obtained from a woman between 18 and 29 years old in good health.

This clone was recorded a few times. This chain uses TRBV7-9 with TRBJ1-1; 10 bases agree with TRBD1. Germline V CDR1 and CDR2: SEHNR, FQNEAQ (reference sequence). The CDR3 sequence is 15 residues long. J gave up 0 bases and V 6 bases, and 4 bases lay outside the gene matches. The CDR3 region is CASRPGTGVNTEAFF. The CDR3 DNA reads as TGTGCCAGCAGACCCGGGACAGGGGTGAACACTGAAGCTTTCTTT.

The table lists this clone with a few counts. The rearrangement uses TRBV2 and TRBJ2-7; 12 bases align to TRBD1. This CDR3 is 13 amino acids long. With V trimmed by 11 bases and J by 3 bases, 5 bases remained unmatched. Germline-derived CDR1 and CDR2 are SNHLY and FYNNEI. The DNA of the CDR3 is TGTGCCGCAGGGACAGGGGGCAACTACGAGCAGTACTTC. This codes for CAAGTGGNYEQYF.

A few counts support this clone. The chain is built from TRBV7-2 and TRBJ1-1; D gene uncertain. The V gene's germline CDR1 is SGHTA and CDR2 FQGNSA. Trimming cost V 2 bases and J 1 base, with 17 bases left between them. The CDR3 runs to 17 residues. In DNA, the CDR3 is TGTGCCAGCAGCTTATCGAAATTCAGGTTAGAGAACACTGAAGCTTTCTTT. As protein: CASSLSKFRLENTEAFF.

This chain connects TRBV2 to TRBJ2-7; D unresolved. Germline CDR1 reads SNHLY; CDR2 reads FYNNEI. The CDR3 spans 12 residues. Trimming removed 5 bases from V and 3 bases from J, with 8 bases in between. CDR3 residues: CASSRQDYEQYF. As DNA, the CDR3 is TGTGCCAGCAGTCGACAAGACTACGAGCAGTACTTC. The variable domain in full, completed from reference TRBV2 and TRBJ2-7, reads EPEVTQTPSHQVTQMGQEVILRCVPISNHLYFYWYRQILGQKVEFLVSFYNNEISEKSEIFDDQFSVERPDGSNFTLKIRSTKLEDSAMYFCASSRQDYEQYFGPGTRLTVT.

The V and J genes are TRBV7-9 and TRBJ1-1, with D possibly being TRBD1 (5 bases). Trimming stripped 5 bases from V and 0 bases from J, with 16 bases between. The CDR3 totals 16 residues. The germline V gene encodes CDR1 SEHNR and CDR2 FQNEAQ (reference sequence). CDR3 nucleotide sequence: TGTGCCAGCAGCCAAGACAGTCTTCATCTGAACACTGAAGCTTTCTTT. Its protein is CASSQDSLHLNTEAFF.

Only a few counts were recorded for this clone. The chain is built from TRBV27 and TRBJ2-7; possibly TRBD1 for D (6 bases). Trimming cost V 0 bases and J 4 bases, with 13 bases left between them. The germline CDR1 and CDR2 sequences are MNHEY and SMNVEV (reference sequence). This CDR3 comprises 15 residues. The chain's CDR3 is CASSLSGAQDYEQYF. The CDR3 bases are TGTGCCAGCAGTTTATCGGGGGCACAGGATTACGAGCAGTACTTC.

The V call is TRBV29-1, the J call TRBJ2-2, with D unclear. The germline gives CDR1 SQVTM, CDR2 ANQGSEA. This CDR3 comprises 14 residues. V shed 7 bases and J shed 2 bases, with 14 bases lying between them. CDR3 loop: CSAARSLNTGELFF. The CDR3 coding sequence is TGCAGCGCCGCCCGGAGTCTCAACACCGGGGAGCTGTTTTTT.

In its sample, this clone was seen a few times. The V call is TRBV9, the J call TRBJ2-7; 11 bases align to TRBD1. The CDR3 runs to 15 residues. Unmatched junction bases numbered 6, after V lost 3 bases and J lost 4 bases. Germline V gene data show CDR1 as SGDLS and CDR2 as YYNGEE. The CDR3 coding sequence is TGTGCCAGCAGCGGTGGGACAGGGGGACAGTACGAGCAGTACTTC. Translation: CASSGGTGGQYEQYF. Based on the CDR3 plus reference TRBV9 and TRBJ2-7, the full variable domain is DSGVTQTPKHLITATGQRVTLRCSPRSGDLSVYWYQQSLDQGLQFLIQYYNGEERAKGNILERFSAQQFPDLHSELNLSSLELGDSALYFCASSGGTGGQYEQYFGPGTRLTVT.

This clone was counted a few times. The chain employs TRBV29-1 and TRBJ1-2, with no clear D. Looked up from germline, CDR1 is SQVTM and CDR2 is ANQGSEA. Trimming took off 0 bases at V and 2 bases at J, with 7 bases between the two ends. CDR3 size: 13 residues. CDR3 in DNA: TGCAGCGTTGAAGAGGCGGCAAACTATGGCTACACCTTC. This sequence encodes CSVEEAANYGYTF.

This clone was observed a few times. CDR3 coding DNA: TGTGCCAGCAGCATAGCAGGGGATCAGCCCCAGCATTTT. This sequence encodes CASSIAGDQPQHF. V usage is TRBV2 and J usage is TRBJ1-5; D might be TRBD1 (6 bases). CDR1 is SNHLY, CDR2 FYNNEI, per germline. The CDR3 totals 13 residues. V was pared by 6 bases and J by 5 bases, with 11 bases between.

Only a few counts were recorded for this clone. The chain is built from TRBV5-1 and TRBJ2-1, with TRBD2 identical over 8 bases. V shed 4 bases, J shed 6 bases, and the junction held 9 bases outside the gene matches. The germline V gene encodes CDR1 SGHRS and CDR2 YFSETQ. CDR3 size: 15 residues. This CDR3 is CASSPRAGVGNEQFF. CDR3 bases: TGCGCCAGCAGCCCCAGAGCGGGAGTCGGCAATGAGCAGTTCTTC. The variable domain in full, with the rest retrieved from reference TRBV5-1 and TRBJ2-1, is KAGVTQTPRYLIKTRGQQVTLSCSPISGHRSVSWYQQTPGQGLQFLFEYFSETQRNKGNFPGRFSGRQFSNSRSEMNVSTLELGDSALYLCASSPRAGVGNEQFFGPGTRLTVL.

This clone showed up just a few times. The CDR3 region has the DNA TGCACCAGCCGCTCTTGCGGGAGGGCCCTAGATACGCAGTATTTT. This encodes CTSRSCGRALDTQYF. The genes are TRBV1 and TRBJ2-3; the D segment call TRBD2 is taken from the table without a DNA check. TRBV1 is a pseudogene locus. There are 15 residues in the CDR3.

This chain links TRBV11-2 with TRBJ2-7; maybe TRBD1 (6 bases). This CDR3 spans 15 amino acids. The germline gives CDR1 SGHAT, CDR2 FQNNGV. V was shortened by 3 bases and J by 7 bases, with 19 bases between the two germline ends. The CDR3 DNA sequence: TGTGCCAGCAGCTTCCAAAGGACAGCGATGACGGAGCAGTACTTC. Residues: CASSFQRTAMTEQYF.

This clone was detected only a few times. The gene calls are TRBV9 and TRBJ2-1; 7 bases line up with TRBD2. With 3 bases clipped from V and 10 bases from J, the junction kept 16 bases outside the gene matches. CDR1 SGDLS and CDR2 YYNGEE come from the germline V gene. The length of the CDR3 is 16 residues. CDR3 sequence (DNA): TGTGCCAGCAGCGCTCATCGGGTTGGGGGAGGGTGGGAGCAGTTCTTC. Its translation is CASSAHRVGGGWEQFF.

To note about this clone: The sample carries other DNA sequences with the same CDR3. The chain links TRBV7-9 to TRBJ1-2; TRBD1 aligns across 7 bases. Germline-derived CDR1 and CDR2 are SEHNR and FQNEAQ (reference sequence). With V trimmed by 4 bases and J by 5 bases, 4 bases remained unmatched. The CDR3 is 13 amino acids. In nucleotides, the CDR3 is TGTGCCAGCAGCTCCACAGGGGTATATGGCTACACCTTC. This encodes CASSSTGVYGYTF.

This rearrangement joins TRBV28 to TRBJ2-3, with D tentatively TRBD1 (5 bases). This CDR3 comprises 14 residues. V was clipped by 2 bases and J by 2 bases, with 8 bases between them. Germline CDR1 MDHEN, CDR2 SYDVKM. The CDR3 region is CASSLPRVTDTQYF. For the CDR3, the DNA is TGTGCCAGCAGTTTACCCAGGGTCACAGATACGCAGTATTTT.

The gene calls are TRBV5-1 and TRBJ2-2, with D possibly TRBD1 on 6 matching bases. The length of the CDR3 is 14 residues. The germline gives CDR1 SGHRS, CDR2 YFSETQ. Trimming took off 4 bases at V and 5 bases at J, with 12 bases between the two ends. The CDR3 DNA reads TGCGCCAGCAGCACACTACAGGGAACCGGGGAGCTGTTTTTT. Its protein product is CASSTLQGTGELFF.

The V and J genes are TRBV6-1 and TRBJ2-1; D call uncertain. Deletions cut 3 bases from V and 5 bases from J, with 11 bases between. The CDR3 is made up of 14 amino acids. CDR1 and CDR2 (germline): MNHNS, SASEGT. CDR3 protein: CASSDSLRNNEQFF. CDR3 nucleotides: TGTGCCAGCAGTGACTCCCTCAGAAACAATGAGCAGTTCTTC.

J is TRBJ2-7 and V is TRBV6-6; 8 nucleotides align to TRBD1. Germline V gene lookup returns CDR1 MNHNY and CDR2 SVGAGI (reference sequence). V lost 6 bases to trimming and J lost 5 bases; unmatched junction nucleotides: 9. There are 14 residues in the CDR3. This CDR3 is CASRDRALRDEQYF. CDR3 DNA: TGTGCCAGCAGGGACAGGGCACTGCGGGACGAGCAGTACTTC.

The rearrangement uses TRBV7-9 and TRBJ2-1; 10 positions agree with TRBD1. The CDR3 contains 14 residues. V lost 7 bases to trimming and J lost 8 bases; unmatched junction nucleotides: 8. The germline V gene encodes CDR1 SEHNR and CDR2 FQNEAQ (reference sequence). CDR3 amino acids: CASTRGQGGDEQFF. The CDR3 DNA is TGTGCCAGCACCCGAGGACAGGGGGGGGATGAGCAGTTCTTC.

This clone showed up just a few times. The chain joins TRBV19 to TRBJ2-5; D ambiguous. V shed 0 bases and J shed 3 bases, with 2 bases lying between them. CDR1 and CDR2 (germline): LNHDA, SQIVND (reference sequence). The CDR3 covers 12 residues. The CDR3 spells CASSIDKETQYF. The CDR3 DNA reads TGTGCCAGTAGTATAGATAAAGAGACCCAGTACTTC.

In its sample, this clone was seen a few times. The J gene is TRBJ2-2, the V gene TRBV5-1; D is uncertain. The CDR3 has 15 residues. V was shortened by 0 bases and J by 4 bases, with 10 bases between the two germline ends. Germline-derived CDR1 and CDR2 are SGHRS and YFSETQ. In DNA form, the CDR3 reads TGCGCCAGCAGCTTGGGCTCGCCGGGCACCGGGGAGCTGTTTTTT. Residues: CASSLGSPGTGELFF.

The chain combines TRBV29-1 with TRBJ2-2, with no clear D. Trimming took off 4 bases at V and 6 bases at J, with 18 bases between the two ends. The CDR3 consists of 15 residues. Germline V CDR1 and CDR2: SQVTM, ANQGSEA. CDR3 nucleotides: TGCAGCGTTGCCACCCCCCGACGAGGTGCCGGGGAGCTGTTTTTT. This translates into CSVATPRRGAGELFF.

The gene calls are TRBV15 and TRBJ1-2; D unclear. CDR1 is LNHNV and CDR2 is YYDKDF in the germline V gene (reference sequence). The CDR3 runs to 13 residues. Trimming cost V 0 bases and J 0 bases, with 2 bases left between them. CDR3 DNA: TGTGCCACCAGCAGAGATACTAACTATGGCTACACCTTC. Translation: CATSRDTNYGYTF. Combining the CDR3 with reference TRBV15 and TRBJ1-2 gives the whole variable domain DAMVIQNPRYQVTQFGKPVTLSCSQTLNHNVMYWYQQKSSQAPKLLFHYYDKDFNNEADTPDNFQSRRPNTSFCFLDIRSPGLGDTAMYLCATSRDTNYGYTFGSGTRLTVV.

This clone has only a few counts. CDR3 sequence (DNA): TGTGCCAGTAAAACTAGCGCAGATACGCAGTATTTT. This gives the protein CASKTSADTQYF. This chain links TRBV6-6 with TRBJ2-3; 7 nucleotides line up with TRBD2. This CDR3 spans 12 amino acids. V shed 9 bases and J 4 bases; nucleotides not matched to a gene: 4. Per germline, CDR1 MNHNY and CDR2 SVGAGI (reference sequence).